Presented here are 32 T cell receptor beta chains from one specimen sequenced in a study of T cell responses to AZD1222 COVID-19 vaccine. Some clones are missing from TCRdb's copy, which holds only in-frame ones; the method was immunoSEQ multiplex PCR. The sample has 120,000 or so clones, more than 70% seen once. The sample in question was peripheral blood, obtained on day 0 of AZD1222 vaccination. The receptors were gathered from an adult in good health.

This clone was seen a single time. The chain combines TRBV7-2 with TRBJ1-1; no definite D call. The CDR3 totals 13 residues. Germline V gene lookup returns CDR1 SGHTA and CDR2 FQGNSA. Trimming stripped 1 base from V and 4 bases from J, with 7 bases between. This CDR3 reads CASSLGVLTEAFF. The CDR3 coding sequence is TGTGCCAGCAGCTTAGGGGTGCTCACTGAAGCTTTCTTT.

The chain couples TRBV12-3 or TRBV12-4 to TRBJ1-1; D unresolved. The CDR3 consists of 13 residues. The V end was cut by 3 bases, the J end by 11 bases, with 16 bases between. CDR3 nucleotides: TGTGCCAGCAGTTTGGGCCGTGGGAACCGGGCTTTCTTT. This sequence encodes CASSLGRGNRAFF.

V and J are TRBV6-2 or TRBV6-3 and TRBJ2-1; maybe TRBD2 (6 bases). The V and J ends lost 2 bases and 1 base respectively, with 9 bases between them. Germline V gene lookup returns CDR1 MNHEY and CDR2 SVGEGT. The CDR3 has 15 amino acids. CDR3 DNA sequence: TGTGCCAGCAGTTACGACGGGAGTTCCTACAATGAGCAGTTCTTC. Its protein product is CASSYDGSSYNEQFF.

The CDR3 protein is CASSVGSSYSYEQYF. Written as DNA, the CDR3 is TGTGCCAGCAGCGTAGGTTCCTCTTACTCCTACGAGCAGTACTTC. The chain couples TRBV9 to TRBJ2-7; D gene uncertain. CDR3 length: 15 amino acids. Germline assignment: CDR1 SGDLS and CDR2 YYNGEE. The germline V and J ends were trimmed by 0 bases and 0 bases, with 10 bases remaining between them.

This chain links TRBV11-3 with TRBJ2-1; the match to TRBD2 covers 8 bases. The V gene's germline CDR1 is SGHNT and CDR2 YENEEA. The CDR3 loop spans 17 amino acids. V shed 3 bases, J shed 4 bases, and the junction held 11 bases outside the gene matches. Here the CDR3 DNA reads TGTGCCAGCAGCTTCGGTTCAACGGGAGGGCCGTACAATGAGCAGTTCTTC. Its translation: CASSFGSTGGPYNEQFF.

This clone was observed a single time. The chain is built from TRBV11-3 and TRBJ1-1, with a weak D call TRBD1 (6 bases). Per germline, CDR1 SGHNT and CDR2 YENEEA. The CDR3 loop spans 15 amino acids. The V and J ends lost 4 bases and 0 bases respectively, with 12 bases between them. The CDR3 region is CASSSSGHLNTEAFF. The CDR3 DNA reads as TGTGCCAGCAGCTCGTCGGGACACCTGAACACTGAAGCTTTCTTT.

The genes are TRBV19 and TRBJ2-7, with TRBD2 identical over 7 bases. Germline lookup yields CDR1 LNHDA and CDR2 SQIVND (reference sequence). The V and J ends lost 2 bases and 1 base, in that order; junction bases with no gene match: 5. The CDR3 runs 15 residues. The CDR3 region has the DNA TGTGCCAGTAGTATAAAACCGGGACTATCCTACGAGCAGTACTTC. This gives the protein CASSIKPGLSYEQYF.

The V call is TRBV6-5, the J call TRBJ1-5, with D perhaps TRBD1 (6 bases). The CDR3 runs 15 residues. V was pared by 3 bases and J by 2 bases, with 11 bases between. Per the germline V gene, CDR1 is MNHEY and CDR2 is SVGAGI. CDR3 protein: CASSYGGQGNQPQHF. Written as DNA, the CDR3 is TGTGCCAGCAGTTATGGGGGGCAGGGCAATCAGCCCCAGCATTTT.

Here the CDR3 reads CAWGVGQGRYYGYTF. CDR3 bases: TGTGCCTGGGGGGTTGGACAGGGCCGATACTATGGCTACACCTTC. This sequence joins TRBV30 and TRBJ1-2, with TRBD1 identical over 8 bases. V was clipped by 5 bases and J by 3 bases; unmatched bases: 11. The CDR3 is made up of 15 amino acids. CDR1 GTSNPN and CDR2 SVGIG come from the germline V gene (reference sequence).

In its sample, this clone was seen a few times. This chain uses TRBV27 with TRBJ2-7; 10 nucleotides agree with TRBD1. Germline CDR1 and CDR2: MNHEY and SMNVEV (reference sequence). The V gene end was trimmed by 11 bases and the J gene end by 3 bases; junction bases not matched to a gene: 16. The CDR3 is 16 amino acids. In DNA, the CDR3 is TGTGCCTCCTCCGCCATTGGGACAGGGGAACACTACGAGCAGTACTTC. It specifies CASSAIGTGEHYEQYF.

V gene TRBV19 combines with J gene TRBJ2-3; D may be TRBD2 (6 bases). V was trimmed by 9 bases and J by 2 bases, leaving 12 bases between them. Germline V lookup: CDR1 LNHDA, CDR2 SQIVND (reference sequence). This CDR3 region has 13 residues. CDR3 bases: TGTGCCAGCCGGGGGTATCCCACAGATACGCAGTATTTT. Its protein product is CASRGYPTDTQYF. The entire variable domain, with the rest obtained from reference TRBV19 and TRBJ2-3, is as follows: DGGITQSPKYLFRKEGQNVTLSCEQNLNHDAMYWYRQDPGQGLRLIYYSQIVNDFQKGDIAEGYSVSREKKESFPLTVTSAQKNPTAFYLCASRGYPTDTQYFGPGTRLTVL.

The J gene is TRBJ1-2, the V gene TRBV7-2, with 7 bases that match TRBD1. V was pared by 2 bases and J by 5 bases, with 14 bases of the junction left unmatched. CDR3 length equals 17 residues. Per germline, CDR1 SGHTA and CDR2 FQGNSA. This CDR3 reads CASSLQTDRVRGYGYTF. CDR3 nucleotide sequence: TGTGCCAGCAGCTTACAAACTGACAGGGTTCGTGGGTATGGCTACACCTTC.

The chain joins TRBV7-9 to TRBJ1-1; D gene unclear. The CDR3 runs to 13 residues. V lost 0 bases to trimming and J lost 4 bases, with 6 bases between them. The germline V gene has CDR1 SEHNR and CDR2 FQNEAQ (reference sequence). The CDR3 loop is CASSLAGVTEAFF. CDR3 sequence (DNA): TGTGCCAGCAGCTTAGCTGGGGTCACTGAAGCTTTCTTT.

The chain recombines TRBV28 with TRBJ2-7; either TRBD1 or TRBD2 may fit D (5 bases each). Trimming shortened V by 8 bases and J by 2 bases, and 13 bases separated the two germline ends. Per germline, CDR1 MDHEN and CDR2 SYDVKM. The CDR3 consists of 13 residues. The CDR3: CASYGGTTYEQYF. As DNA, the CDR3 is TGTGCCAGCTATGGGGGAACCACCTACGAGCAGTACTTC.

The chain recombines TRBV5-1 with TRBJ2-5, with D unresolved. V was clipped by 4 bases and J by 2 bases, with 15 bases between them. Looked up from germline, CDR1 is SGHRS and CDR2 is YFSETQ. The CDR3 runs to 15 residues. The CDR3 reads CASSLVLGKQETQYF. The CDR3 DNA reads TGCGCCAGCAGCCTCGTACTTGGGAAACAAGAGACCCAGTACTTC.

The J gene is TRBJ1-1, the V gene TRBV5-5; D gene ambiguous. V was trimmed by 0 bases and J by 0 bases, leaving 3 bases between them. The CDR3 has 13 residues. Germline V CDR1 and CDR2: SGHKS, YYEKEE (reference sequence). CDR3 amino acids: CASSLALNTEAFF. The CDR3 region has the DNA TGTGCCAGCAGCTTGGCCTTGAACACTGAAGCTTTCTTT.

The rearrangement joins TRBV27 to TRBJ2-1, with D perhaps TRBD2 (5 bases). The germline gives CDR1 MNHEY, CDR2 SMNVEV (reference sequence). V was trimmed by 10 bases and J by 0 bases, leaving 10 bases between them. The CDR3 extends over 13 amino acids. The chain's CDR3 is CATKRYSYNEQFF. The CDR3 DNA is TGTGCCACCAAGCGGTACTCCTACAATGAGCAGTTCTTC.

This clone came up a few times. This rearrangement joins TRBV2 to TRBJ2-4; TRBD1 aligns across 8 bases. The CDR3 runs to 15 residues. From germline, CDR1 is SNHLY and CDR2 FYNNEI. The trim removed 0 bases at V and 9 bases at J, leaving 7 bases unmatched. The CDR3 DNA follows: TGTGCCAGCAGTGAAGCGAGCCAGGGGGCGGGCATTCAGTACTTC. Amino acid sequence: CASSEASQGAGIQYF.

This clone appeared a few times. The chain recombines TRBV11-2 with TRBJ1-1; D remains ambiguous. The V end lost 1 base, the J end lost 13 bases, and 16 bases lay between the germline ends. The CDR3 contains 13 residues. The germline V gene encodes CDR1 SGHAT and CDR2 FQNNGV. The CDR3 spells CASSLAGSGVGFF. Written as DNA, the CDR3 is TGTGCCAGCAGCTTAGCTGGTTCGGGAGTTGGTTTCTTT.

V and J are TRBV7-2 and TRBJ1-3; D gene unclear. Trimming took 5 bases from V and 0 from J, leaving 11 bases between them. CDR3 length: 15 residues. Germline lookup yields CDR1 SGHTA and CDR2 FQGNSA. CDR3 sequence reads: CASSPPRGSGNTIYF. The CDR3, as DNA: TGTGCCAGCAGCCCCCCGCGGGGCTCTGGAAACACCATATATTTT.

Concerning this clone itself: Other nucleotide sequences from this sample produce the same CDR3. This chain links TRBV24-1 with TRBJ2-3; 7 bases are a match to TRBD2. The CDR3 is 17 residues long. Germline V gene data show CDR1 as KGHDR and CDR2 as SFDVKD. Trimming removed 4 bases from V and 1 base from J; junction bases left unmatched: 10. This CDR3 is CATSDSRRGVGTDTQYF. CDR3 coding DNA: TGTGCCACCAGTGACTCCCGACGGGGGGTCGGCACAGATACGCAGTATTTT.

CDR3 sequence reads: CASRMTGSLPNSPLHF. The CDR3 DNA reads TGTGCCAGCAGAATGACAGGGTCCCTCCCAAATTCACCCCTCCACTTT. The chain combines TRBV27 with TRBJ1-6, with 7 bases matching TRBD1. CDR1 and CDR2 (germline): MNHEY, SMNVEV (reference sequence). This CDR3 has 16 amino acids. V shed 6 bases, J shed 7 bases, and the junction held 12 bases outside the gene matches.

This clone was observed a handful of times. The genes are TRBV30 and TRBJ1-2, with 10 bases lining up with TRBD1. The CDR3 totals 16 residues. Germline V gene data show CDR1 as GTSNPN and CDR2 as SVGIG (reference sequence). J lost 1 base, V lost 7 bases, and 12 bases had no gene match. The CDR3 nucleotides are TGTGCCTTTCTACTATTAGGGACAGGGGATAACTATGGCTACACCTTC. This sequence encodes CAFLLLGTGDNYGYTF.

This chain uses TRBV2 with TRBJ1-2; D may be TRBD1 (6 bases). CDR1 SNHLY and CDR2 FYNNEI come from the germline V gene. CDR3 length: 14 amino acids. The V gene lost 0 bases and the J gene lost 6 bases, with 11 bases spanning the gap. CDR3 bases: TGTGCCAGCAGTGAAGCAGACAGGCTTGATGGCTACACCTTC. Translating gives CASSEADRLDGYTF. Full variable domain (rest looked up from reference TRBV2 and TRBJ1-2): EPEVTQTPSHQVTQMGQEVILRCVPISNHLYFYWYRQILGQKVEFLVSFYNNEISEKSEIFDDQFSVERPDGSNFTLKIRSTKLEDSAMYFCASSEADRLDGYTFGSGTRLTVV.

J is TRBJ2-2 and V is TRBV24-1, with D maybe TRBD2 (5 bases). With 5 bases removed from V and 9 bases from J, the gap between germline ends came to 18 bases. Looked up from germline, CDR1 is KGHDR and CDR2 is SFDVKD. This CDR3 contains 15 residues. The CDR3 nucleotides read TGTGCCACCAGTGGAAGTGGGAGTGGCATCAGGGAGCTGTTTTTT. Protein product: CATSGSGSGIRELFF.

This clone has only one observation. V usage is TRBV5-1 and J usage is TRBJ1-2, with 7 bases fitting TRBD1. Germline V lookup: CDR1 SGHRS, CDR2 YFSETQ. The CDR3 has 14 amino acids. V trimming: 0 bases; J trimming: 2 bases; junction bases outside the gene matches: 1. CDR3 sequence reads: CASSLGGQNYGYTF. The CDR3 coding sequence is TGCGCCAGCAGCTTGGGGGGACAGAACTATGGCTACACCTTC.

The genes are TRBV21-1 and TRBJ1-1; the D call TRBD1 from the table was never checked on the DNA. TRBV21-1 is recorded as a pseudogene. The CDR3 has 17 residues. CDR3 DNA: TGTGCCAGCAGCAAAGTCCGGACAGGGGGCATCAACACTGAAGCTTTCTTT. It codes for CASSKVRTGGINTEAFF.

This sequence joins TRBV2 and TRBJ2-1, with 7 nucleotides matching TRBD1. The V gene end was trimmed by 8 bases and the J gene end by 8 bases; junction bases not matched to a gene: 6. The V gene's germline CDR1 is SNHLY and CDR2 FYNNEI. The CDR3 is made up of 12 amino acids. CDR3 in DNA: TGTGCCAGCCGACGACAGGGCGATGAGCAGTTCTTC. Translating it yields CASRRQGDEQFF.

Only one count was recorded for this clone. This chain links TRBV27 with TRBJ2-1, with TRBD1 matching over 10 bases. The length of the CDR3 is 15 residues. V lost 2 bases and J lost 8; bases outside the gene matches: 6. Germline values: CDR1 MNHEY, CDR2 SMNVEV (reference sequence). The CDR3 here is CASSLRGQGSDEQFF. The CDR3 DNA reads TGTGCCAGCAGTTTAAGGGGACAGGGGTCCGATGAGCAGTTCTTC.

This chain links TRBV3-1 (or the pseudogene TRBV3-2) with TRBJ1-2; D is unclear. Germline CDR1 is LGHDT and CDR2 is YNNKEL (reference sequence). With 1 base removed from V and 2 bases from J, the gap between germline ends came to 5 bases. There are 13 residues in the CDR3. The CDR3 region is CASSQGGNYGYTF. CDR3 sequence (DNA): TGTGCCAGCAGCCAAGGTGGGAACTATGGCTACACCTTC.

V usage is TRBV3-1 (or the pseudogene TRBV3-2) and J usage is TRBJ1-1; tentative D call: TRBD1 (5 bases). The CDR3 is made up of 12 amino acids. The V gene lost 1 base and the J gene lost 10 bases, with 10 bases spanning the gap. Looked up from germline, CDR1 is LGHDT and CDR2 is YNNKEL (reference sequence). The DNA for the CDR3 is TGTGCCAGCAGCCAAGGGGAGGGGCGAGCTTTCTTT. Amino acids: CASSQGEGRAFF.

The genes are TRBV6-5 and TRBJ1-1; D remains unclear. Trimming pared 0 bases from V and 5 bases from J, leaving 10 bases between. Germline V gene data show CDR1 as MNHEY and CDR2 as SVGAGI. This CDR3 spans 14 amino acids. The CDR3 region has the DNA TGTGCCAGCAGTTACTCGAGTACGGGGACTGAAGCTTTCTTT. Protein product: CASSYSSTGTEAFF.